A selection of T cell receptor beta chains follows, all from one sample in a study of sequential checkpoint blockade in melanoma. Clones were sequenced by immunoSEQ multiplex PCR, and TCRdb holds only the in-frame ones, with some missing. In the table there are 35,000 to 50,000 clones, 80% to 90% of which are singletons. The sequences come from CD8+ T cells sorted from blood (inferred from file names), collected from a patient given nivolumab and ipilimumab in sequence. The receptor source for this set is a human donor with melanoma. Each CDR3 is given with its conserved first and last residue. A D gene is named only where the DNA matches it firmly. Clone size, where shown, is once, few, many, or a class for clones that have expanded.

size: -; V: TRBV2; D: TRBD2; J: TRBJ2-1; DNA: TGTGCCAGCAGTGGGGGACTAGCGGGTGATGAGCAGTTCTTC; CDR3: CASSGGLAGDEQFF
size: -; V: TRBV27; D: TRBD2; J: TRBJ2-7; DNA: TGTGCCAGCAGCTTAAGCGGGAGGGCCCCCTTGGGGTACGAGCAGTACTTC; CDR3: CASSLSGRAPLGYEQYF
size: -; V: TRBV5-6; D: -; J: TRBJ2-5; DNA: TGTGCCAGCAGCTTGGTACGCGGGGCTTGGGAGACCCAGTACTTC; CDR3: CASSLVRGAWETQYF
size: -; V: TRBV9; D: -; J: TRBJ2-7; DNA: TGTGCCAGCAGCGTAGGTCAGGTCCCCCACGAGCAGTACTTC; CDR3: CASSVGQVPHEQYF
size: -; V: TRBV2; D: TRBD1; J: TRBJ2-7; DNA: TGTGCCAGCAGTGAAGGACAGGGATGCTACTTC; CDR3: CASSEGQGCYF
size: few; V: TRBV5-8; D: -; J: TRBJ1-2; DNA: TGTGCCAGCAGCTTGGGGACCGGGGTCCATGGCTACACCTTC; CDR3: CASSLGTGVHGYTF
size: medium-sized; V: TRBV13; D: -; J: TRBJ2-5; DNA: TGTGCCAGCAGCTTAGTCCACGAGTTGGAGACCCAGTACTTC; CDR3: CASSLVHELETQYF
size: -; V: TRBV18; D: TRBD1; J: TRBJ1-5; DNA: TGTGCCAGCTCACTGACAGGGTTCAGCAATCAGCCCCAGCATTTT; CDR3: CASSLTGFSNQPQHF
size: -; V: TRBV19; D: TRBD1; J: TRBJ2-7; DNA: TGTGCCAGTAGTTTCTCACAGGGGGGCTACGAGCAGTACTTC; CDR3: CASSFSQGGYEQYF
size: -; V: TRBV27; D: TRBD2; J: TRBJ2-1; DNA: TGTGCCAGCCGCGGACTAGCTGTGAGCTCCTACAATGAGCAGTTCTTC; CDR3: CASRGLAVSSYNEQFF
size: -; V: TRBV7-9; D: TRBD1; J: TRBJ2-7; DNA: TGTGCCAGCACGCAGCTACAGGGGTTGGGCGAGCAGTACTTC; CDR3: CASTQLQGLGEQYF
size: -; V: TRBV7-9; D: -; J: TRBJ2-7; DNA: TGTGCCAGCAGCCCCCCCCGGGACATAACCTACGAGCAGTACTTC; CDR3: CASSPPRDITYEQYF
size: -; V: TRBV7-3; D: TRBD2; J: TRBJ2-3; DNA: TGTGCCAGCAGCTTAAGGGTAGCGGGAGGTGGCACAGATACGCAGTATTTT; CDR3: CASSLRVAGGGTDTQYF
size: -; V: TRBV2; D: TRBD2; J: TRBJ2-5; DNA: TGTGCCAGCAGGACTAAAGCGGGGCCAGAGACCCAGTACTTC; CDR3: CASRTKAGPETQYF
size: -; V: TRBV29-1; D: TRBD1; J: TRBJ2-1; DNA: TGCAGCGTTGGGGACAGGGCATACAATGAGCAGTTCTTC; CDR3: CSVGDRAYNEQFF
size: -; V: TRBV7-2; D: TRBD1; J: TRBJ2-7; DNA: TGTGCCAGCAGCTCAACGTCGACAGGGGGGTACGAGCAGTACTTC; CDR3: CASSSTSTGGYEQYF
size: -; V: TRBV29-1; D: TRBD2; J: TRBJ2-3; DNA: TGCAGCGGATACATAGCGGGAGGGGAGGGCCGGGCTGGCACAGATACGCAGTATTTT; CDR3: CSGYIAGGEGRAGTDTQYF
size: -; V: TRBV5-8; D: -; J: TRBJ2-7; DNA: TGTGCCAGGCTAACTAGATTCCCGCAGTACTTC; CDR3: CARLTRFPQYF
size: -; V: TRBV5-1; D: TRBD1; J: TRBJ2-7; DNA: TGCGCCAGCAACCCGACCTGGGACAGCTCCTACGAGCAGTACTTC; CDR3: CASNPTWDSSYEQYF
size: -; V: TRBV29-1; D: -; J: TRBJ2-1; DNA: TGCAGCGTTGTGGACACCTCCTACAATGAGCAGTTCTTC; CDR3: CSVVDTSYNEQFF
size: -; V: TRBV9; D: -; J: TRBJ1-1; DNA: TGTGCCAGCAGCGTAGCTCTTGGAGGGGCTGAAGCTTTCTTT; CDR3: CASSVALGGAEAFF
size: -; V: TRBV4-1; D: -; J: TRBJ1-2; DNA: TGCGCCAGCAGCCAAGGACAGGTCGTAAACTATGGCTACACCTTC; CDR3: CASSQGQVVNYGYTF
size: -; V: TRBV7-9; D: -; J: TRBJ1-1; DNA: TGTGCCAGCAGCACGACAGGCGTGAACACTGAAGCTTTCTTT; CDR3: CASSTTGVNTEAFF
size: once; V: TRBV4-3; D: -; J: TRBJ2-5; DNA: TGCGCCAGCAGCCAAGATCGGGGAGCCCTCCAAGAGACCCAGTACTTC; CDR3: CASSQDRGALQETQYF
size: few; V: TRBV18; D: -; J: TRBJ2-2; DNA: TGTGCCAGCTCCCAAAGCGGGAACACCGGGGAGCTGTTTTTT; CDR3: CASSQSGNTGELFF
size: -; V: TRBV6-4; D: TRBD2; J: TRBJ2-1; DNA: TGTGCCAGCAGCATTGGGACTAGCGGGAGTGATGAGCAGTTCTTC; CDR3: CASSIGTSGSDEQFF
size: -; V: TRBV27; D: -; J: TRBJ1-1; DNA: TGTGCCAGCAGTTTATCGGTGGGGGGGGCTGGGACTGAAGCTTTCTTT; CDR3: CASSLSVGGAGTEAFF
size: -; V: TRBV28; D: -; J: TRBJ2-6; DNA: TGTGCCAGCATCCGGGTCAGGGGCGAGTTCTCTGGGGCCAACGTCCTGACTTTC; CDR3: CASIRVRGEFSGANVLTF
size: -; V: TRBV7-9; D: -; J: TRBJ2-5; DNA: TGTGCCAGCAGCTCTTTGGGCAGTTCTGAGACCCAGTACTTC; CDR3: CASSSLGSSETQYF
size: -; V: TRBV7-3; D: -; J: TRBJ2-3; DNA: TGTGCCAGCAGCTTTAACCCAGGGGAGGATACGCAGTATTTT; CDR3: CASSFNPGEDTQYF
size: -; V: TRBV19; D: TRBD1; J: TRBJ2-7; DNA: TGTGCCAGTAGTATCGGCAGGGGGTCCTACGAGCAGTACTTC; CDR3: CASSIGRGSYEQYF
size: -; V: TRBV5-1; D: -; J: TRBJ1-5; DNA: TGCGCCAGCAGTCGTCAGGGGATCTATAGCAATCAGCCCCAGCATTTT; CDR3: CASSRQGIYSNQPQHF
size: -; V: TRBV6-5; D: TRBD1; J: TRBJ1-1; DNA: TGTGCCAGCAGTGGACAGGGGGCGTTGTTTGCTTTCTTT; CDR3: CASSGQGALFAFF
size: -; V: TRBV5-1; D: -; J: TRBJ2-3; DNA: TGCGCCAGCAGCGGGGCAACAGCAGATACGCAGTATTTT; CDR3: CASSGATADTQYF
size: -; V: TRBV28; D: TRBD2; J: TRBJ2-7; DNA: TGTGCCAGCAGTCGAAAAATAGCGGGAGGGCCATTCTACGAGCAGTACTTC; CDR3: CASSRKIAGGPFYEQYF
size: -; V: TRBV7-9; D: -; J: TRBJ1-5; DNA: TGTGCCAGCAGCTTAGGGACAGTCGGTGAGCCCCAGCATTTT; CDR3: CASSLGTVGEPQHF
size: -; V: TRBV7-9; D: -; J: TRBJ1-1; DNA: TGTGCCAGCAGCTTAGTCAGACAGGTGAACACTGAAGCTTTCTTT; CDR3: CASSLVRQVNTEAFF
size: -; V: TRBV19; D: -; J: TRBJ1-1; DNA: TGTGCCAGTAGTATGGGGGACAAACCTGGAAAACCCATGAACACTGAAGCTTTCTTT; CDR3: CASSMGDKPGKPMNTEAFF
size: -; V: TRBV6-1; D: -; J: TRBJ1-1; DNA: TGTGCCAGCAGTGAACATTTGGCCCTGAACACTGAAGCTTTCTTT; CDR3: CASSEHLALNTEAFF
size: -; V: TRBV19; D: -; J: TRBJ2-7; DNA: TGTGCCAGTACCTCCCGCCCGGGAGTCCACGAGCAGTACTTC; CDR3: CASTSRPGVHEQYF
size: -; V: TRBV28; D: TRBD1; J: TRBJ2-5; DNA: TGTGCCAGCAGTTCCCACAGGGGCTGGGAGACCCAGTACTTC; CDR3: CASSSHRGWETQYF
size: -; V: TRBV27; D: TRBD1; J: TRBJ1-1; DNA: TGTGCCAGCAGTATACAGGGGGTGTGGACTGAAGCTTTCTTT; CDR3: CASSIQGVWTEAFF
size: -; V: TRBV6-5; D: TRBD2; J: TRBJ2-1; DNA: TGTGCCAGCAGACCCGGACTAGTGGTATACAATGAGCAGTTCTTC; CDR3: CASRPGLVVYNEQFF
size: -; V: TRBV28; D: -; J: TRBJ1-2; DNA: TGTGCCAGCAGTCCCCGGGGAGGGCTTGGGTATGGCTACACCTTC; CDR3: CASSPRGGLGYGYTF
size: once; V: TRBV13; D: TRBD2; J: TRBJ2-3; DNA: TGTGCCAGCAGCTTACATAGGACTAGCGGGAGGGCCGAAGAAGATACGCAGTATTTT; CDR3: CASSLHRTSGRAEEDTQYF
size: -; V: TRBV6-5; D: -; J: TRBJ2-4; DNA: TGTGCCAGCAGTTATCGTCAGCAGGGATACATTCAGTACTTC; CDR3: CASSYRQQGYIQYF
size: -; V: TRBV27; D: TRBD1; J: TRBJ1-2; DNA: TGTGCCAGCAGCAATCGGACAGGGCACCAGAGTCCCTATGGCTACACCTTC; CDR3: CASSNRTGHQSPYGYTF
size: -; V: TRBV19; D: TRBD2; J: TRBJ2-7; DNA: TGTGCCAGTAGTACCGGGACTAGCTCCTACGAGCAGTACTTC; CDR3: CASSTGTSSYEQYF
size: -; V: TRBV27; D: -; J: TRBJ2-2; DNA: TGTGCCAGCAGTTTATCGCAGCGTGAGGGGGAGCTGTTTTTT; CDR3: CASSLSQREGELFF